These T cell receptor beta chains were read from a single sample in a study of T cell responses to AZD1222 COVID-19 vaccine. Profiled with immunoSEQ multiplex PCR; TCRdb holds only in-frame clones, not every one. Altogether approximately 100,000 clones are present, about 90% being singletons, with the ten largest covering around 5.1%. Sample: peripheral blood, taken on day 0 of AZD1222 vaccination. These receptors all stem from an adult in good health. Both conserved end residues are trimmed from each CDR3.

CDR3 length | V gene | CDR3 protein
9 | TRBV20-1 | SAGRTVEAF
11 | TRBV4-1 | ASSRGTGDGYT
11 | TRBV11-3 | ASSPGFGNTIY
12 | TRBV7-2 | ASSGRVRDYGYT
11 | TRBV9 | ASSVVWGTEAF
11 | TRBV5-1 | ASSSGHFYEQY
13 | TRBV12-5 | ASGLGLPNTGELF
11 | TRBV18 | ASSRLEADTQY
16 | TRBV19 | ASSIDLDTPGDTGELF
12 | TRBV5-4 | ASSLTGSNEKLF
11 | TRBV4-1 | ASSQVGRQPQH
13 | TRBV10-2 | ASRQTTGGAAEAF
13 | TRBV5-1 | ASSRASSGANVLT